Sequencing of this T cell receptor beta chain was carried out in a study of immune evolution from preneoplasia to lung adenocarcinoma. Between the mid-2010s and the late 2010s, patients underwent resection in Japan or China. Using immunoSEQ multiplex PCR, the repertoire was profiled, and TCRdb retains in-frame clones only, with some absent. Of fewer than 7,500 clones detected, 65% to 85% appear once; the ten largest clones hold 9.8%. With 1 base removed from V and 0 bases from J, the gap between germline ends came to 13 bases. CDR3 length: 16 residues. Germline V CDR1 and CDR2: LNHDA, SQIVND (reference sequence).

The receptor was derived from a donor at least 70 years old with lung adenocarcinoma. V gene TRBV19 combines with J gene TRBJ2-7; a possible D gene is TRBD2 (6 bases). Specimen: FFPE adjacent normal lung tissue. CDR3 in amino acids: CASSIVAGGSSYEQYF. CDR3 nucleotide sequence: TGTGCCAGTAGTATAGTGGCTGGGGGGAGCTCCTACGAGCAGTACTTC.